This record covers a single T cell receptor (beta chain). Its antigen is still unknown. This CDR3 has 15 residues. V lost 7 bases, J lost 0 bases, and 8 bases stayed unmatched. Germline CDR1 and CDR2: SGHRS and YFSETQ. These data come from a study of cytomegalovirus exposure and HLA in healthy donors. Study in general: It was reported in a later analysis that the same platform had been used for the 120 or so validation repertoires as for the 666 first-cohort repertoires. General study points: Investigators reported 150 to 200 TCR beta chains as tied to cytomegalovirus. With high specificity and sensitivity, the classifier reportedly diagnosed cytomegalovirus status.

Donors came from a validation cohort of 95 to 150 subjects, distinct from the first 666-subject cohort. Some clones are missing from TCRdb's copy, which holds only in-frame ones; the method was immunoSEQ multiplex PCR. The data contain around 350,000 clones, 75% to 90% of them singletons. This clonotype was sampled from a woman aged 18-30 years in good health and CMV-seronegative. The sequenced sample was PBMCs. The chain recombines TRBV5-1 with TRBJ1-1; 8 bases line up with TRBD1. The CDR3 nucleotides read TGCGCCAGCGGGACAGGTCCCCACATGAACACTGAAGCTTTCTTT. Translating it yields CASGTGPHMNTEAFF.